This is a list of T cell receptor beta chains from one sample in a study of T cell changes during pregnancy in multiple sclerosis. Profiled with immunoSEQ multiplex PCR; TCRdb holds only in-frame clones, not every one. Counted here are 35,000 to 45,000 clones, approximately 92% occurring once; the ten biggest clones make up roughly 1.8%. The source material was CD4+ T cells from peripheral blood mononuclear cells, sampled after pregnancy. The receptors shown here come from a female donor in good health, enrolled as a control in a pregnancy study. Each CDR3 is given without its conserved first and last residue. Expanded clones are given a class, and other clones once, few, many or no size at all.

clone_size	j_call	v_call	cdr3_aa
-	TRBJ2-7	TRBV6-5	ASTLGGGGGEQY
-	TRBJ1-2	TRBV6-5	ASSYSRERYT
few	TRBJ2-7	TRBV25-1	ASTPRGGQGADEQY
few	TRBJ1-2	TRBV6-1	ASSEFTLPHGYT
-	TRBJ1-1	TRBV10-3	AISERRDGIEAF
once	TRBJ2-7	TRBV7-2	ASSLASRGTEQY
-	TRBJ2-5	TRBV28	ASSFSGQGKETQY
-	TRBJ2-2	TRBV28	ASRNRAGRTGELF
-	TRBJ2-7	TRBV4-2	ASSQGQGSYEQY
-	TRBJ2-5	TRBV19	ASSPGGETQY
once	TRBJ2-7	TRBV7-2	ASSLDRSYEQY
-	TRBJ1-2	TRBV10-3	AISDATGGAGRYGYT
-	TRBJ1-1	TRBV10-3	AISESGRVNTEAF
-	TRBJ2-5	TRBV29-1	SVASSGSFETQY